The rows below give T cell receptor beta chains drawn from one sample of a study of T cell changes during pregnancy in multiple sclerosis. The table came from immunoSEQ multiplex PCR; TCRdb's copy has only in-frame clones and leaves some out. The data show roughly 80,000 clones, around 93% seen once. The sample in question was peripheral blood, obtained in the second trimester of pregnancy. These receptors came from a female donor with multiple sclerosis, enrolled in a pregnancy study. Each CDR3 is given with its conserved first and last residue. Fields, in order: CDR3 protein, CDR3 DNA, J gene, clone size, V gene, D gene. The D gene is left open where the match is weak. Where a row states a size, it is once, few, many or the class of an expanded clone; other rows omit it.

cdr3_aa: CASSSYLGQGYTF
cdr3_nt: TGTGCCAGCAGTTCGTACTTGGGGCAGGGCTACACCTTC
j_call: TRBJ1-2
clone_size: NA
v_call: TRBV27
d_call: NA

cdr3_aa: CASSEQINYGYTF
cdr3_nt: TGTGCCAGCAGTGAACAGATTAACTATGGCTACACCTTC
j_call: TRBJ1-2
clone_size: NA
v_call: TRBV2
d_call: NA

cdr3_aa: CASSPRPGWGNEQFF
cdr3_nt: TGCGCCAGCAGCCCTCGGCCGGGGTGGGGCAATGAGCAGTTCTTC
j_call: TRBJ2-1
clone_size: NA
v_call: TRBV5-1
d_call: NA

cdr3_aa: CATGTGQGKGTEAFF
cdr3_nt: TGTGCCACCGGAACCGGACAGGGGAAGGGCACTGAAGCTTTCTTT
j_call: TRBJ1-1
clone_size: NA
v_call: TRBV15
d_call: TRBD1

cdr3_aa: CASSTGGPYEQYF
cdr3_nt: TGTGCCAGTAGTACGGGGGGGCCCTACGAGCAGTACTTC
j_call: TRBJ2-7
clone_size: NA
v_call: TRBV19
d_call: TRBD2

cdr3_aa: CASSFAFGANVLTF
cdr3_nt: TGTGCCAGCAGCTTTGCGTTTGGGGCCAACGTCCTGACTTTC
j_call: TRBJ2-6
clone_size: NA
v_call: TRBV5-8
d_call: NA

cdr3_aa: CASSELVSTDTQYF
cdr3_nt: TGTGCCAGCAGTGAATTAGTTAGCACAGATACGCAGTATTTT
j_call: TRBJ2-3
clone_size: NA
v_call: TRBV2
d_call: NA

cdr3_aa: CATSTLTSYEQYF
cdr3_nt: TGTGCCACCAGCACCTTGACTAGCTACGAGCAGTACTTC
j_call: TRBJ2-7
clone_size: NA
v_call: TRBV15
d_call: NA

cdr3_aa: CASSLRPEKLFF
cdr3_nt: TGTGCCAGCAGTTTGAGGCCCGAAAAACTGTTTTTT
j_call: TRBJ1-4
clone_size: NA
v_call: TRBV27
d_call: NA

cdr3_aa: CASSEAGGYSYEQYF
cdr3_nt: TGTGCCAGCAGTGAAGCAGGGGGTTACTCCTACGAGCAGTACTTC
j_call: TRBJ2-7
clone_size: NA
v_call: TRBV2
d_call: NA

cdr3_aa: CASISTGGAGNIQYF
cdr3_nt: TGTGCCAGCATCTCAACAGGGGGCGCAGGAAACATTCAGTACTTC
j_call: TRBJ2-4
clone_size: NA
v_call: TRBV6-5
d_call: TRBD1

cdr3_aa: CASSWSGRGELFF
cdr3_nt: TGTGCCAGCAGTTGGTCAGGGAGGGGGGAGCTGTTTTTT
j_call: TRBJ2-2
clone_size: NA
v_call: TRBV6-5
d_call: NA

cdr3_aa: CASWGVSNQPQHF
cdr3_nt: TGTGCCAGCTGGGGGGTTAGCAATCAGCCCCAGCATTTT
j_call: TRBJ1-5
clone_size: NA
v_call: TRBV2
d_call: NA

cdr3_aa: CASSRTGAGNTIYF
cdr3_nt: TGTGCCAGCAGTAGGACAGGGGCGGGAAACACCATATATTTT
j_call: TRBJ1-3
clone_size: once
v_call: TRBV2
d_call: TRBD1

cdr3_aa: CASSFGPALTGELFF
cdr3_nt: TGTGCCAGCAGTTTTGGGCCAGCCTTGACCGGGGAGCTGTTTTTT
j_call: TRBJ2-2
clone_size: NA
v_call: TRBV27
d_call: NA

cdr3_aa: CASSPGQGAREQYF
cdr3_nt: TGTGCCAGCTCACCGGGACAGGGGGCGAGGGAGCAGTACTTC
j_call: TRBJ2-7
clone_size: NA
v_call: TRBV18
d_call: TRBD1

cdr3_aa: CASSSGWGRSDTQYF
cdr3_nt: TGTGCCAGCAGTTCCGGGTGGGGCCGATCAGATACGCAGTATTTT
j_call: TRBJ2-3
clone_size: once
v_call: TRBV6-5
d_call: NA

cdr3_aa: CASSADPGGSSGANVLTF
cdr3_nt: TGTGCCAGCAGCGCTGATCCAGGGGGATCCTCTGGGGCCAACGTCCTGACTTTC
j_call: TRBJ2-6
clone_size: once
v_call: TRBV9
d_call: TRBD1

cdr3_aa: CASGLTAGDSPLHF
cdr3_nt: TGTGCTAGTGGTTTGACTGCAGGGGATTCACCCCTCCACTTT
j_call: TRBJ1-6
clone_size: NA
v_call: TRBV12-5
d_call: NA

cdr3_aa: CASSDGTASEAFF
cdr3_nt: TGTGCCAGCAGCGATGGGACAGCTAGTGAAGCTTTCTTT
j_call: TRBJ1-1
clone_size: NA
v_call: TRBV5-6
d_call: TRBD1

cdr3_aa: CASSIRLLGDYSNQPQHF
cdr3_nt: TGTGCCAGTAGTATCCGACTGCTAGGAGACTATAGCAATCAGCCCCAGCATTTT
j_call: TRBJ1-5
clone_size: NA
v_call: TRBV19
d_call: NA

cdr3_aa: CASRVLAGQETQYF
cdr3_nt: TGTGCCAGCAGGGTACTAGCGGGCCAAGAGACCCAGTACTTC
j_call: TRBJ2-5
clone_size: NA
v_call: TRBV2
d_call: TRBD2

cdr3_aa: CASSQVVATGRKKETQYF
cdr3_nt: TGCGCCAGCAGCCAAGTAGTTGCGACAGGAAGAAAAAAAGAGACCCAGTACTTC
j_call: TRBJ2-5
clone_size: few
v_call: TRBV4-1
d_call: NA